The 11 T cell receptor beta chains below all came from one sample that was sequenced in a study of T cell clones after liver transplantation. Sequencing used immunoSEQ multiplex PCR; TCRdb keeps in-frame clones, though not all of them. The data contain thousands of clones, 80% of them singletons. The sample in question was CD8+ T cells from blood, obtained roughly 3.5 years after liver transplant. The origin of the receptors is a human patient who received a liver transplant. Some T cells may trace back to the graft donor.

The chain is built from TRBV4-1 and TRBJ2-7, with 7 bases lining up with TRBD1. The CDR3 covers 16 residues. Trimming cost V 2 bases and J 2 bases; bases outside gene matches: 9. Per germline, CDR1 MGHRA and CDR2 YSYEKL. As DNA, the CDR3 is TGCGCCAGCAGCCAATCCACCGGGACAGAGGCCTACGAGCAGTACTTC. Translating gives CASSQSTGTEAYEQYF.

This sequence joins TRBV19 and TRBJ2-1, with a weak D call TRBD1 (5 bases). The V and J ends lost 1 base and 7 bases respectively, with 11 bases between them. Germline CDR1 is LNHDA and CDR2 is SQIVND (reference sequence). The CDR3 extends over 14 amino acids. CDR3 loop: CASSIGTPWNEQFF. CDR3 DNA sequence: TGTGCCAGTAGTATAGGGACACCTTGGAATGAGCAGTTCTTC.

J is TRBJ1-1 and V is TRBV27; no definite D call. Trimming removed 0 bases from V and 5 bases from J, with 7 bases in between. The CDR3 has 13 residues. Germline V CDR1 and CDR2: MNHEY, SMNVEV (reference sequence). CDR3 in amino acids: CASSLSTWTEAFF. In nucleotides, the CDR3 is TGTGCCAGCAGTTTATCGACGTGGACTGAAGCTTTCTTT.

This rearrangement joins TRBV4-1 to TRBJ2-6; 9 nucleotides align to TRBD2. V shed 3 bases and J 1 base; nucleotides not matched to a gene: 16. This CDR3 spans 21 amino acids. CDR1 MGHRA and CDR2 YSYEKL come from the germline V gene. CDR3: CASSHRTSDQPKKSGANVLTF. The CDR3, as DNA: TGCGCCAGCAGCCACCGGACTAGCGACCAACCAAAGAAATCTGGGGCCAACGTCCTGACTTTC.

The genes are TRBV4-1 and TRBJ1-3; D is unresolved. Germline V CDR1 and CDR2: MGHRA, YSYEKL. V lost 4 bases, J lost 4 bases, and 14 bases lay in between. The CDR3 length is 15 residues. The CDR3 is CASSLFSAAGNTIYF. In DNA form, the CDR3 reads TGCGCCAGCAGCCTCTTTAGCGCAGCCGGAAACACCATATATTTT.

This chain links TRBV27 with TRBJ2-7, with 8 nucleotides matching TRBD2. The CDR3 is 14 amino acids. Germline values: CDR1 MNHEY, CDR2 SMNVEV (reference sequence). Trimming cost V 6 bases and J 2 bases; bases outside gene matches: 6. This CDR3 is CASRAGGGPYEQYF. DNA of the CDR3: TGTGCCAGCAGGGCGGGGGGAGGACCCTACGAGCAGTACTTC.

The gene calls are TRBV29-1 and TRBJ2-1; TRBD2 aligns across 8 bases. Looked up from germline, CDR1 is SQVTM and CDR2 is ANQGSEA. V shed 3 bases, J shed 5 bases, and the junction held 3 bases outside the gene matches. This CDR3 region has 13 residues. Here the CDR3 DNA reads TGCAGCGTTGAGCCTAGCGGGCACAATGAGCAGTTCTTC. This encodes CSVEPSGHNEQFF.

This clone was picked up a small number of times. The V and J genes are TRBV29-1 and TRBJ1-2, with D perhaps matching TRBD1 (6 bases). The V and J ends lost 7 bases and 4 bases respectively, with 16 bases between them. Per the germline V gene, CDR1 is SQVTM and CDR2 is ANQGSEA. This CDR3 contains 13 residues. DNA for the CDR3: TGCAGCGCAGACCCTCAGGGGACCTATGGCTACACCTTC. Translated, it gives CSADPQGTYGYTF.

This chain links TRBV4-1 with TRBJ2-2; TRBD2 matches at 9 bases. This CDR3 has 16 residues. V trimming: 3 bases; J trimming: 7 bases; junction bases outside the gene matches: 9. Germline CDR1 and CDR2: MGHRA and YSYEKL. The CDR3 protein is CASSQMGGRVGGELFF. The DNA for the CDR3 is TGCGCCAGCAGCCAGATGGGCGGGAGGGTTGGCGGGGAGCTGTTTTTT.

The J gene is TRBJ2-1, the V gene TRBV6-5; D is unresolved. The CDR3 has 12 amino acids. From germline, CDR1 is MNHEY and CDR2 SVGAGI. V lost 5 bases and J lost 8, with 10 bases in between. CDR3: CASSTLGDEQFF. For the CDR3, the DNA is TGTGCCAGCAGTACTCTGGGCGATGAGCAGTTCTTC.

This chain uses TRBV7-3 with TRBJ2-1, with D perhaps TRBD1 or TRBD2 (6 bases each). Germline V gene data show CDR1 as SGHTA and CDR2 as FQGTGA. Trimming shortened V by 5 bases and J by 8 bases, and 19 bases separated the two germline ends. CDR3 length: 15 amino acids. CDR3 residues: CASSKSYRERDEQFF. The CDR3 bases are TGTGCCAGCAGCAAATCCTACAGGGAGCGGGATGAGCAGTTCTTC. Full variable domain (remainder filled in from reference TRBV7-3 and TRBJ2-1): GAGVSQTPSNKVTEKGKYVELRCDPISGHTALYWYRQSLGQGPEFLIYFQGTGAADDSGLPNDRFFAVRPEGSVSTLKIQRTERGDSAVYLCASSKSYRERDEQFFGPGTRLTVL.